This T cell receptor beta chain was documented in a study of T cell repertoires in cytomegalovirus infection. Overall study: Signatures in public TCR beta sequences pointed to both CMV infection and matching HLA type. Study-level points and caveats: Carriage of CMV together with the relevant HLA was identifiable through cumulative public TCR beta family frequency. HLA-C-restricted, CMV-specific TCR beta clonotypes were dominant ex vivo.

The table lists this clonotype with many counts. What it binds is not known. V trimming: 6 bases; J trimming: 0 bases; junction bases outside the gene matches: 8. CDR3 length: 16 amino acids. Germline CDR1 is DFQATT and CDR2 is SNEGSKA (reference sequence). A single record per CDR3 protein comes from TCRdb applying MiXCR to the reads. The sample has some 220,000 distinct CDR3 sequences, under 8.5% seen once. The sequence came from a human donor in good health (CMV status not recorded). Some clones in this sample may be carry-over from other donors' samples. This chain uses TRBV20-1 with TRBJ1-6, with 7 positions matching TRBD1. Sequenced sample: PBMCs. The CDR3 DNA is TGCAGTGCCCTAGGGACAGCGAGCTCCTATAATTCACCCCTCCACTTT. Encoded protein: CSALGTASSYNSPLHF.